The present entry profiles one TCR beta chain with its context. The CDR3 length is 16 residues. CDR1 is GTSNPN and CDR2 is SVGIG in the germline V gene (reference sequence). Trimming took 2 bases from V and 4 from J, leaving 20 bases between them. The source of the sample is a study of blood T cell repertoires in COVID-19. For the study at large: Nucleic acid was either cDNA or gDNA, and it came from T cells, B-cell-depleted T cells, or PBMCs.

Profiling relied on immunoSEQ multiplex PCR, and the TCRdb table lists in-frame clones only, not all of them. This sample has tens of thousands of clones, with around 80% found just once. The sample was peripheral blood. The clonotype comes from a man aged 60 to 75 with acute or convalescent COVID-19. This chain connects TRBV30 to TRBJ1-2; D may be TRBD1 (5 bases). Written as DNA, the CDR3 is TGTGCCTGGAGTTACCGGCGGGGGGGTTTTAGCTATGGCTACACCTTC. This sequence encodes CAWSYRRGGFSYGYTF.